The next 18 T cell receptor beta chains were all read from a single sample in a study of human T cells and chemical hapten exposure. One entry per CDR3 protein, called by TCRdb with MiXCR from the RACE reads. The profile shows 330,000 or so distinct CDR3 sequences, around 6% of them singletons. Time point specified: patch test 2, 6 weeks after DPC sensitization. Sample treatment: therapeutic diphenylcyclopropenone sensitization with weekly scalp DPC. This specimen was whole blood, taken in connection with sensitization to the hapten diphenylcyclopropenone (DPC). These TCRs come from a woman aged 18-30 years with alopecia areata. Some clones in this sample may be carry-over from other donors' samples.

There are many counts of this clonotype. The V call is TRBV20-1, the J call TRBJ1-1; 7 bases fit TRBD1. The germline V gene encodes CDR1 DFQATT and CDR2 SNEGSKA (reference sequence). V was pared by 2 bases and J by 7 bases, with 7 bases of the junction left unmatched. The CDR3 is made up of 13 amino acids. The CDR3: CSARFEGAREAFF. For the CDR3, the DNA is TGCAGTGCTAGATTCGAGGGGGCCCGTGAAGCTTTCTTT.

This clonotype was detected only a few times. The V and J genes are TRBV2 and TRBJ2-1, with D possibly TRBD2 on 5 matching bases. V was trimmed by 11 bases and J by 4 bases, leaving 18 bases between them. Germline CDR1 reads SNHLY; CDR2 reads FYNNEI. This CDR3 region has 14 residues. The DNA for the CDR3 is TGTGCCGGTCCCTCCAAAGCGGAGTACAATGAGCAGTTCTTC. It yields the protein CAGPSKAEYNEQFF.

The gene calls are TRBV18 and TRBJ1-1; D is unclear. The CDR3 consists of 13 residues. With 1 base removed from V and 1 base from J, the gap between germline ends came to 4 bases. From germline, CDR1 is KGHSH and CDR2 LQKENI. The CDR3 loop reads CASSPRWNTEAFF. DNA for the CDR3: TGTGCCAGCTCACCACGATGGAACACTGAAGCTTTCTTT.

This clonotype was recorded at least ten times. The rearrangement links TRBV29-1 to TRBJ1-1; D ambiguous. The CDR3 covers 13 residues. V lost 3 bases to trimming and J lost 0 bases, with 8 bases between them. Germline loops: CDR1 SQVTM, CDR2 ANQGSEA. The CDR3 DNA reads as TGCAGCGTTGATGATGGTATGAACACTGAAGCTTTCTTT. Translation: CSVDDGMNTEAFF.

The genes are TRBV7-6 and TRBJ1-1; the D gene is possibly TRBD1 (6 bases). The length of the CDR3 is 20 residues. The V and J ends lost 1 base and 1 base respectively, with 25 bases between them. The V gene's germline CDR1 is SGHVS and CDR2 FNYEAQ. The CDR3 nucleotides read TGTGCCAGCAGCTTAGATACTACAGGGACGAGTGAGTGGGGGAACACTGAAGCTTTCTTT. Translated, it gives CASSLDTTGTSEWGNTEAFF.

This clonotype came up a few times. The V and J genes are TRBV4-1 and TRBJ1-2; 8 bases match TRBD1. This CDR3 has 15 amino acids. The junction had 8 bases not matched to a gene; V was cut back by 6 bases and J by 2 bases. Germline V lookup: CDR1 MGHRA, CDR2 YSYEKL. The CDR3 protein is CASSQTGDNNYGYTF. Written as DNA, the CDR3 is TGCGCCAGCAGTCAGACAGGGGACAACAACTATGGCTACACCTTC.

This clonotype was picked up many times. The genes are TRBV11-2 and TRBJ2-3; D gene ambiguous. The CDR3 sequence is 13 residues long. Germline V lookup: CDR1 SGHAT, CDR2 FQNNGV. Trimming removed 2 bases from V and 3 bases from J, with 6 bases in between. This CDR3 reads CASSLYLTDTQYF. CDR3 sequence (DNA): TGTGCCAGCAGCTTATACTTGACAGATACGCAGTATTTT.

This clonotype was counted at least ten times. This chain connects TRBV12-3 or TRBV12-4 to TRBJ1-5; maybe TRBD1 (5 bases). Trimming stripped 3 bases from V and 4 bases from J, with 10 bases between. CDR3 length equals 14 residues. CDR3 residues: CASSFGTWNQPQHF. The DNA for the CDR3 is TGTGCCAGCAGTTTTGGGACTTGGAATCAGCCCCAGCATTTT.

This clonotype turned up a few times. This rearrangement joins TRBV21-1 to TRBJ2-4; the table's TRBD2 call for D was not verified on the DNA. TRBV21-1 is a pseudogene segment. CDR3 length: 16 amino acids. Here the CDR3 DNA reads TGTGCCAGCAGCACCTTGAGGACTCAAGCCAAAAACATTCAGTACTTC. Translating it yields CASSTLRTQAKNIQYF.

The V call is TRBV13, the J call TRBJ2-1; possible D gene TRBD2, 5 bases. CDR3 length: 13 amino acids. The germline V gene encodes CDR1 PRHDT and CDR2 FYEKMQ (reference sequence). The V and J ends lost 2 bases and 9 bases respectively, with 11 bases between them. In DNA form, the CDR3 reads TGTGCCAGCAGCTTAAATAGCGCACTTGAGCAGTTCTTC. Amino acids: CASSLNSALEQFF.

This clonotype occurred a few times. The chain joins TRBV6-2 or TRBV6-3 to TRBJ2-7, with a tentative D call TRBD1 (6 bases). The CDR3 is made up of 13 amino acids. CDR1 is MNHEY and CDR2 is SVGEGT in the germline V gene. Between the trimmed V and J ends, which lost 8 bases and 2 bases, there was a span of 13 bases. In DNA, the CDR3 is TGTGCCAGCTCAGAACAGGGTACCTACGAGCAGTACTTC. Its protein is CASSEQGTYEQYF.

This clonotype was picked up many times. This chain joins TRBV29-1 and TRBJ1-1; unclear D gene. The CDR3 spans 12 residues. Germline V CDR1 and CDR2: SQVTM, ANQGSEA. With 3 bases removed from V and 4 bases from J, the gap between germline ends came to 9 bases. In DNA, the CDR3 is TGCAGCGTTGAGTACACTGGCACTGAAGCTTTCTTT. Its translation is CSVEYTGTEAFF.

The rearrangement links TRBV7-2 to TRBJ1-5; 7 positions agree with TRBD1. CDR3 length equals 15 residues. V trimming: 5 bases; J trimming: 2 bases; junction bases outside the gene matches: 6. Germline-derived CDR1 and CDR2 are SGHTA and FQGNSA. CDR3 sequence: CASSQNRGGNQPQHF. The CDR3 region has the DNA TGTGCCAGCAGCCAGAACAGGGGCGGCAATCAGCCCCAGCATTTT.

The chain links TRBV19 to TRBJ2-1; perhaps TRBD1 as D (6 bases). Germline V gives CDR1 LNHDA, CDR2 SQIVND (reference sequence). Deletions cut 6 bases from V and 3 bases from J, with 15 bases between. CDR3 length equals 15 residues. The CDR3 is CASSPPGTHYNEQFF. CDR3 DNA sequence: TGTGCCAGTAGCCCTCCCGGGACACACTACAATGAGCAGTTCTTC.

The chain joins TRBV7-2 to TRBJ1-2, with D tentatively TRBD1 (6 bases). V was clipped by 2 bases and J by 6 bases, with 16 bases between them. This CDR3 is built from 15 residues. Germline V CDR1 and CDR2: SGHTA, FQGNSA. Written as DNA, the CDR3 is TGTGCCAGCAGCTTATGGCCCGCGGGGGCCGATGGCTACACCTTC. Protein product: CASSLWPAGADGYTF.

This clonotype was counted at least ten times. This chain joins TRBV20-1 and TRBJ1-1; the D is unclear. CDR3 length: 14 residues. Germline V gene data show CDR1 as DFQATT and CDR2 as SNEGSKA (reference sequence). V lost 6 bases to trimming and J lost 0 bases, with 14 bases between them. The CDR3 sequence is CSAIGPPMNTEAFF. Written as DNA, the CDR3 is TGCAGTGCGATCGGACCTCCCATGAACACTGAAGCTTTCTTT.

J is TRBJ2-3 and V is TRBV6-2 or TRBV6-3, with a weak D call TRBD1 (6 bases). Germline V gene sequence: CDR1 MNHEY, CDR2 SVGEGT. The V and J ends lost 2 bases and 10 bases respectively, with 10 bases between them. This CDR3 has 12 amino acids. The CDR3 DNA follows: TGTGCCAGCAGTTACCAGACAGGTCCGCAGTATTTT. As protein: CASSYQTGPQYF.

This rearrangement joins TRBV7-8 to TRBJ2-3, with TRBD1 as a possible D gene (5 bases). The V end was cut by 1 base, the J end by 4 bases, with 9 bases between. Germline CDR1 reads SGHVS; CDR2 reads FQNEAQ. The CDR3 spans 14 residues. The CDR3 nucleotides are TGTGCCAGCAGCTTAGACCTGGGGCCAGATACGCAGTATTTT. This codes for CASSLDLGPDTQYF.